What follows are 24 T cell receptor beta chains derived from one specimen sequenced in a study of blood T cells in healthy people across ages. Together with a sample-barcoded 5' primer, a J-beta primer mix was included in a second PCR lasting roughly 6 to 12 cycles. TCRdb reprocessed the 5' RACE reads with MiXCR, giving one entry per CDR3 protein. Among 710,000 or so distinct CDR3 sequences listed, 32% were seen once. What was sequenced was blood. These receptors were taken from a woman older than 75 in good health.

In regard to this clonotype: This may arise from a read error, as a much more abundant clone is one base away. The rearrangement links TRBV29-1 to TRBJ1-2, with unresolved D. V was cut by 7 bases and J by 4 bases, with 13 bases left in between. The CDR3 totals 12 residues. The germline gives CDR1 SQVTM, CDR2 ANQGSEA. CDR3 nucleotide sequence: TGCAGCGGTGAGAGACGGATCTATGGCTACACCTTC. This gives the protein CSGERRIYGYTF.

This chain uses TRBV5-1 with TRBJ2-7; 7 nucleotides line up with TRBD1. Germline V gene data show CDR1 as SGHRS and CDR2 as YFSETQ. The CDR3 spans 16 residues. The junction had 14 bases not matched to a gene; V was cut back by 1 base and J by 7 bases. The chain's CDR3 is CASSLKGSGGLNEQYF. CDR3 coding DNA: TGCGCCAGCAGCTTGAAGGGGTCAGGGGGATTGAATGAGCAGTACTTC.

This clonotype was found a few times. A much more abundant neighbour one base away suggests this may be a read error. CDR3 bases: TGTGCCAGCATATGGAGCGGGGGGGCTAGCACAAATACGCAGTATTTT. Translation: CASIWSGGASTNTQYF. This chain links TRBV6-1 with TRBJ2-3; 10 bases align to TRBD2. Looked up from germline, CDR1 is MNHNS and CDR2 is SASEGT. The CDR3 spans 16 residues.

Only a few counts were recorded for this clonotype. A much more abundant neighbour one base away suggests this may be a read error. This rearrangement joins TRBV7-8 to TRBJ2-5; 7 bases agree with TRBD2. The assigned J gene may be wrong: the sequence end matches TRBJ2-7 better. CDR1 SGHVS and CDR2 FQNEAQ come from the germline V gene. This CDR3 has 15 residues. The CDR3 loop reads CASSLGGTIAYEQYF. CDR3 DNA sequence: TGTGCCAGCAGCTTAGGGGGGACTATTGCCTACGAGCAGTACTTC.

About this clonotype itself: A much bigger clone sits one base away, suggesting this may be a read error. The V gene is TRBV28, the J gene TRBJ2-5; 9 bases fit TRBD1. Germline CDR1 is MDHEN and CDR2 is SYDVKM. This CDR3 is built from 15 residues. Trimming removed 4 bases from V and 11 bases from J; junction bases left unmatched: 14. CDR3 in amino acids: CASSSTGGMDAGQYF. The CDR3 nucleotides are TGTGCCAGCAGTTCCACAGGGGGCATGGACGCGGGACAGTACTTC.

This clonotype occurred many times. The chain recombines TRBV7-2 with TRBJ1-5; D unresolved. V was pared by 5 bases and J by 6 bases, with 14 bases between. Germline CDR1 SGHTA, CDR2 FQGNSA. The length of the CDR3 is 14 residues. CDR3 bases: TGTGCCAGCAGCCGGAAGGGAGAGGGTCAGCCCCAGCATTTT. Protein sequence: CASSRKGEGQPQHF.

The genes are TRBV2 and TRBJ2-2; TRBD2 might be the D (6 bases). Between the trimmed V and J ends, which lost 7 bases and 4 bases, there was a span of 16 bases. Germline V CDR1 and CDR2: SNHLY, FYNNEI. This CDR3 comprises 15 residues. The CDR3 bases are TGTGCCAGCAATTTGGAGGGGCTAGGCACCGGGGAGCTGTTTTTT. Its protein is CASNLEGLGTGELFF. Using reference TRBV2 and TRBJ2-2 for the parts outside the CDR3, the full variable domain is EPEVTQTPSHQVTQMGQEVILRCVPISNHLYFYWYRQILGQKVEFLVSFYNNEISEKSEIFDDQFSVERPDGSNFTLKIRSTKLEDSAMYFCASNLEGLGTGELFFGEGSRLTVL.

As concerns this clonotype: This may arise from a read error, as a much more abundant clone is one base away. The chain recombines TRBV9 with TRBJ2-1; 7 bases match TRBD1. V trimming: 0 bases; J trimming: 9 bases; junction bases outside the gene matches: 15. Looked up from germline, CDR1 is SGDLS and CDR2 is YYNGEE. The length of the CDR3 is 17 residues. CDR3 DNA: TGTGCCAGCAGCGTAGGGGCACAGGGGCCGGGAAGTGGTGAGCAGTTCTTC. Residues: CASSVGAQGPGSGEQFF.

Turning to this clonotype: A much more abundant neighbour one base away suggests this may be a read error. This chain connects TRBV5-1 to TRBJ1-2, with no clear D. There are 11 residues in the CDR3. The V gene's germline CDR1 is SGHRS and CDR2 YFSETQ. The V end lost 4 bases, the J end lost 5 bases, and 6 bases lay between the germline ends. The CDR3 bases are TGCGCCAGCAGCGACCGTTATGGCTACACCTTC. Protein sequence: CASSDRYGYTF. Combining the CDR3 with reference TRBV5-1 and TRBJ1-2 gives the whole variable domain KAGVTQTPRYLIKTRGQQVTLSCSPISGHRSVSWYQQTPGQGLQFLFEYFSETQRNKGNFPGRFSGRQFSNSRSEMNVSTLELGDSALYLCASSDRYGYTFGSGTRLTVV.

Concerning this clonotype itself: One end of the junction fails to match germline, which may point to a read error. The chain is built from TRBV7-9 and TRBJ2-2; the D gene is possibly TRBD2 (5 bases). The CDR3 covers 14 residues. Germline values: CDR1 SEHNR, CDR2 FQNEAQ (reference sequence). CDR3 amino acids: CASSQQQNTGERFF. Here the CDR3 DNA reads TGTGCCAGCAGTCAACAGCAGAACACCGGGGAGCGGTTTTTT.

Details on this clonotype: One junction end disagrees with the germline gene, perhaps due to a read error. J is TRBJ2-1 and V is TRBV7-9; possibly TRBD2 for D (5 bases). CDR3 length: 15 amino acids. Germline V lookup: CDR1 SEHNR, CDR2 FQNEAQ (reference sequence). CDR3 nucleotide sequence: TGTGCCAGCAGCACGCCGGGAATAGGGCACAATGAGCACTTCTTC. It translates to CASSTPGIGHNEHFF.

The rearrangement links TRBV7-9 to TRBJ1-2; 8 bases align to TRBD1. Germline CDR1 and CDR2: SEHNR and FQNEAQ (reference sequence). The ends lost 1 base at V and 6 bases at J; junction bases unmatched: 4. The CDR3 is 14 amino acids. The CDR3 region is CASSLDATGDGYTF. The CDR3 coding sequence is TGTGCCAGCAGCTTAGATGCGACAGGGGATGGCTACACCTTC.

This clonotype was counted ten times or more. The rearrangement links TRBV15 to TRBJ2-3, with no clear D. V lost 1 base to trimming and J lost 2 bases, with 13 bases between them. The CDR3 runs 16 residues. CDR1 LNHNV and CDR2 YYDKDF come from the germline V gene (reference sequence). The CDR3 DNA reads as TGTGCCACCAGCAGAGTGAGTGGCGCGGACACAGATACGCAGTATTTT. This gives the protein CATSRVSGADTDTQYF.

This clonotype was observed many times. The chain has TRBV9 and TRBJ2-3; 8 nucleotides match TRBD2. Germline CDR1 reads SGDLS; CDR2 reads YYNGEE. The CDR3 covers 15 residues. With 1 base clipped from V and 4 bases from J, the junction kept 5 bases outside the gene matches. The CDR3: CASSVFSGVSDTQYF. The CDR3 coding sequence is TGTGCCAGCAGCGTATTTAGCGGGGTTTCAGATACGCAGTATTTT.

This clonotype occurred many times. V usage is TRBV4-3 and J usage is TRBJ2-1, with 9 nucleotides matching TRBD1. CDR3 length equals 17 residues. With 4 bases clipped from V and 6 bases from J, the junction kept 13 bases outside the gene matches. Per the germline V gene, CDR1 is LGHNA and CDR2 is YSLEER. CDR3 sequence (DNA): TGCGCCAGCAGCCCCGGGTTTAGGACAGGGGCCGTCAATGAGCAGTTCTTC. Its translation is CASSPGFRTGAVNEQFF.

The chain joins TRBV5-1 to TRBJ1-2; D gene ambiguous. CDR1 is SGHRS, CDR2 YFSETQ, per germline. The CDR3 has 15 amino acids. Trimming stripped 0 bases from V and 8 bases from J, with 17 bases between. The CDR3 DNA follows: TGCGCCAGCAGCTTGGTGGCCAACCTGTATGACGGCTACACCTTC. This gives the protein CASSLVANLYDGYTF.

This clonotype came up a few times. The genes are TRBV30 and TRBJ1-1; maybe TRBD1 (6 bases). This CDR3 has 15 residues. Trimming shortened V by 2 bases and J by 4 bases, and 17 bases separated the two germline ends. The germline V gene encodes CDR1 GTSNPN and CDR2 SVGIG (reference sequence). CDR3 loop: CAWSPGTPGGTEAFF. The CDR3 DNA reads TGTGCCTGGAGTCCTGGGACACCTGGAGGCACTGAAGCTTTCTTT. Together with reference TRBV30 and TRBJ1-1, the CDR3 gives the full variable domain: SQTIHQWPATLVQPVGSPLSLECTVEGTSNPNLYWYRQAAGRGLQLLFYSVGIGQISSEVPQNLSASRPQDRQFILSSKKLLLSDSGFYLCAWSPGTPGGTEAFFGQGTRLTVV.

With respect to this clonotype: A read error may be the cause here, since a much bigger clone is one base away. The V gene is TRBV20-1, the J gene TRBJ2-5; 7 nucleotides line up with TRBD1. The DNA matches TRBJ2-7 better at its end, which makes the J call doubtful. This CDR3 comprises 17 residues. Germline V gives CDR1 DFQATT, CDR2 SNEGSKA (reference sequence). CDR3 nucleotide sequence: TGCAGTGCTAGATCTCGGAACAGGGGTCCCCTCTCCTACGAGCAGTACTTC. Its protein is CSARSRNRGPLSYEQYF.

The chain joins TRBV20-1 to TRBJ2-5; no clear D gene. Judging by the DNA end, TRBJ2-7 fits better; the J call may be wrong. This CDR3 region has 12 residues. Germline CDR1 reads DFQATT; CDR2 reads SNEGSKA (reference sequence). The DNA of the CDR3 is TGCAGTGCTAGAACAGACCAATACGAGCAGTACTTC. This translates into CSARTDQYEQYF.

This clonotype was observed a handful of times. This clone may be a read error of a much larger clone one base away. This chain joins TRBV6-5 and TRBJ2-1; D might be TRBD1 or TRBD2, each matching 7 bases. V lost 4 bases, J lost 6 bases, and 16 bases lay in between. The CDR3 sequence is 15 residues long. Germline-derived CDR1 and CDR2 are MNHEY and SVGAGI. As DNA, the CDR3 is TGTGCCAGCAGTTTAAGCGCAGGGGGGGGCAATGAGCAGTTCTTC. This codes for CASSLSAGGGNEQFF.

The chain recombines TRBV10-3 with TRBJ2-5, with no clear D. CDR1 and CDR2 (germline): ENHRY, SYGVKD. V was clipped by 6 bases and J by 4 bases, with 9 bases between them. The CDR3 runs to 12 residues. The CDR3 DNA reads TGTGCCATCAGAGACCCGCCAGAGACCCAGTACTTC. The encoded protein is CAIRDPPETQYF.

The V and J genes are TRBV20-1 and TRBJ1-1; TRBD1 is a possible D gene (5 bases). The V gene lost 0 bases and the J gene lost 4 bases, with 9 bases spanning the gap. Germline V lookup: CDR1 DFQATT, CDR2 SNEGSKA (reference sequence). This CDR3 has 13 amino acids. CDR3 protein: CSARDQGTTEAFF. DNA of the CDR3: TGCAGTGCTAGAGATCAGGGTACCACTGAAGCTTTCTTT.

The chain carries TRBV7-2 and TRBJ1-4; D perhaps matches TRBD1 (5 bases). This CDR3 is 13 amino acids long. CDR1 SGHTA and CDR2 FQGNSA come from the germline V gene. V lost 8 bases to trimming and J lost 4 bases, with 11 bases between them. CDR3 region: CASAGLGNEKLFF. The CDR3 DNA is TGTGCCAGCGCAGGGCTGGGTAATGAAAAACTGTTTTTT.

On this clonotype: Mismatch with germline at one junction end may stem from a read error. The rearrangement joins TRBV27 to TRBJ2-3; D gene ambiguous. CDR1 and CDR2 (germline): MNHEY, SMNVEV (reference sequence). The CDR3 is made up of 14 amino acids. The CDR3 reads CAGSLSLPADTQYF. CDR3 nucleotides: TGTGCCGGCAGTTTATCTCTCCCCGCAGATACGCAGTATTTT.